Each of the 8 T cell receptor beta chains below was sequenced from the same sample in a study of T cells in narcolepsy. TCRdb's table, derived via immunoSEQ multiplex PCR, lists solely in-frame clones and lacks some. This sample has under 40,000 clones; roughly four fifths occur once, and the top ten carry roughly 1.3%. Sequences were obtained from CD45RA- memory CD4+ T cells from PBMCs. The receptors stem from a human donor with narcolepsy.

V gene TRBV19 combines with J gene TRBJ2-5, with TRBD1 identical over 8 bases. CDR3 length equals 15 residues. Germline CDR1 reads LNHDA; CDR2 reads SQIVND (reference sequence). Germline trimming cut 9 bases from V and 0 bases from J; bases unmatched to any gene: 9. Written as DNA, the CDR3 is TGTGCCAGCACCGGGACAGGCTCGTACCAAGAGACCCAGTACTTC. It codes for CASTGTGSYQETQYF.

The chain couples TRBV7-9 to TRBJ1-5; 8 bases align to TRBD1. CDR1 SEHNR and CDR2 FQNEAQ come from the germline V gene (reference sequence). This CDR3 has 14 amino acids. Losses at the gene ends were 3 bases for V and 7 bases for J; bases not matched to a gene: 5. In DNA, the CDR3 is TGTGCCAGCAGCTTGACAGGGGAAAGCCAGCCCCAGCATTTT. Translating gives CASSLTGESQPQHF.

The rearrangement uses TRBV10-3 and TRBJ2-1; 12 bases agree with TRBD2. Germline V gene sequence: CDR1 ENHRY, CDR2 SYGVKD. The CDR3 is made up of 15 amino acids. Trimming removed 4 bases from V and 7 bases from J; junction bases left unmatched: 5. CDR3 sequence reads: CAISGSSGGDNEQFF. CDR3 nucleotides: TGTGCCATCAGTGGGTCTAGCGGGGGGGATAATGAGCAGTTCTTC.

V usage is TRBV5-1 and J usage is TRBJ1-3; 8 bases align to TRBD1. CDR1 is SGHRS, CDR2 YFSETQ, per germline. This CDR3 contains 18 residues. V lost 2 bases to trimming and J lost 0 bases; unmatched junction nucleotides: 10. The CDR3 loop reads CASSFWPRGQVSGNTIYF. The DNA for the CDR3 is TGCGCCAGCAGCTTTTGGCCCCGGGGACAGGTCTCTGGAAACACCATATATTTT.

The chain joins TRBV2 to TRBJ1-2; D might be TRBD1 (5 bases). Germline assignment: CDR1 SNHLY and CDR2 FYNNEI. The CDR3 runs to 13 residues. Trimming took off 7 bases at V and 8 bases at J, with 17 bases between the two ends. The CDR3 DNA follows: TGTGCCAGCAACCTCCGGACAAATCGAGGCTACACCTTC. It translates to CASNLRTNRGYTF.

About this clone itself: In the same sample, other DNA sequences code for this CDR3. The rearrangement uses TRBV20-1 and TRBJ2-5, with D uncertain. The CDR3 is made up of 11 amino acids. Germline V gene sequence: CDR1 DFQATT, CDR2 SNEGSKA (reference sequence). The V gene lost 2 bases and the J gene lost 1 base, with 2 bases spanning the gap. The CDR3 nucleotides are TGCAGTGCTAGACCCCAAGAGACCCAGTACTTC. Its translation is CSARPQETQYF.

This clone was observed a single time. V gene TRBV2 combines with J gene TRBJ2-1, with no clear D. The CDR3 is made up of 13 amino acids. Per the germline V gene, CDR1 is SNHLY and CDR2 is FYNNEI. Trimming took 3 bases from V and 13 from J, leaving 16 bases between them. The CDR3 bases are TGTGCCAGCAGTGAGTTGCGGCCCCGCATCCAGTTCTTC. This gives the protein CASSELRPRIQFF.

The genes are TRBV11-1 and TRBJ2-3; D not resolved. CDR3 length: 12 residues. Germline loops: CDR1 SGHAT, CDR2 FQDESV (reference sequence). V was cut by 7 bases and J by 1 base, with 6 bases left in between. The CDR3 DNA reads TGTGCCAGCACGCTCGGCACAGATACGCAGTATTTT. This encodes CASTLGTDTQYF.